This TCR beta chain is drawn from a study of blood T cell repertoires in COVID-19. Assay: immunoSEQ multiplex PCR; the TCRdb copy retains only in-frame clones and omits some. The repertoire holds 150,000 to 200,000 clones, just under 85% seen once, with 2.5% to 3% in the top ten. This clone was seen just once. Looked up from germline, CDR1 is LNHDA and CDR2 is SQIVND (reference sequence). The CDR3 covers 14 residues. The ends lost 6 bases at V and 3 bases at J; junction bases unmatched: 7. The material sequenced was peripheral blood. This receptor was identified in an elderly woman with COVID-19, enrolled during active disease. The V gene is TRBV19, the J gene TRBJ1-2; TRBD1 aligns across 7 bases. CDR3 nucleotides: TGTGCCAGTAGCAAAGGACAGGCCGACTATGGCTACACCTTC. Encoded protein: CASSKGQADYGYTF.